The 24 T cell receptor beta chains below all came from one sample that was sequenced in a study of shared clonotypes between healthy human individuals. Profiling relied on immunoSEQ multiplex PCR, and the TCRdb table lists in-frame clones only, not all of them. The data show fewer than 500,000 clones, with 60% to 80% seen just once and around 12% held by the top ten. The sequenced material came from PBMCs. These receptors were taken from a middle-aged woman in good health. Some clones in this sample may be carry-over from other donors' samples.

This chain connects TRBV6-1 to TRBJ1-2; no clear D. CDR3 size: 14 residues. CDR1 is MNHNS and CDR2 is SASEGT in the germline V gene. Trimming took 10 bases from V and 4 from J, leaving 19 bases between them. CDR3 sequence reads: CAIAGQEDSYGYTF. As DNA, the CDR3 is TGTGCCATCGCTGGGCAGGAAGATAGCTATGGCTACACCTTC.

This chain links TRBV27 with TRBJ2-7; 15 bases align to TRBD2. Germline V lookup: CDR1 MNHEY, CDR2 SMNVEV (reference sequence). This CDR3 has 17 amino acids. The V and J ends lost 5 bases and 2 bases, in that order; junction bases with no gene match: 7. The CDR3 here is CASSHLGLAGGPYEQYF. CDR3 sequence (DNA): TGTGCCAGCAGTCATTTGGGACTAGCGGGGGGTCCCTACGAGCAGTACTTC.

This chain connects TRBV2 to TRBJ2-5; the D gene is possibly TRBD2 (6 bases). Trimming removed 4 bases at V and 4 bases at J, with 13 bases between. The germline CDR1 and CDR2 sequences are SNHLY and FYNNEI. This CDR3 is built from 14 residues. This CDR3 reads CASSVGREVETQYF. Written as DNA, the CDR3 is TGTGCCAGCAGTGTCGGGCGGGAAGTAGAGACCCAGTACTTC.

In this sample, this clone turned up once. The rearrangement uses TRBV11-2 and TRBJ2-7; 11 bases map to TRBD2. Germline trimming cut 5 bases from V and 0 bases from J; bases unmatched to any gene: 6. The length of the CDR3 is 16 residues. CDR1 and CDR2 from the germline V gene are SGHAT and FQNNGV. The CDR3 coding sequence is TGTGCCAGCAGCCCCATAGCGGGAGGGAGCTCCTACGAGCAGTACTTC. Its protein product is CASSPIAGGSSYEQYF.

The rearrangement links TRBV6-5 to TRBJ2-5, with D possibly matching TRBD1 (6 bases). This CDR3 contains 15 residues. V was cut by 6 bases and J by 1 base, with 15 bases left in between. Looked up from germline, CDR1 is MNHEY and CDR2 is SVGAGI. In nucleotides, the CDR3 is TGTGCCAGCAGCCGAACAGGGATTCTCCAAGAGACCCAGTACTTC. Translated: CASSRTGILQETQYF.

V is TRBV4-1 and J is TRBJ2-7; a weak D match, TRBD2 (6 bases). The CDR3 covers 14 residues. The V and J ends lost 1 base and 1 base respectively, with 8 bases between them. The germline CDR1 and CDR2 sequences are MGHRA and YSYEKL. In DNA, the CDR3 is TGCGCCAGCAGCCAAGGGAGGGGTTCCTACGAGCAGTACTTC. The encoded protein is CASSQGRGSYEQYF.

This clone was found a few times. The gene calls are TRBV7-9 and TRBJ2-5; D unclear. This CDR3 is built from 15 residues. V lost 3 bases and J 0 bases, leaving 11 bases between the germline ends. Per germline, CDR1 SEHNR and CDR2 FQNEAQ (reference sequence). For the CDR3, the DNA is TGTGCCAGCAGCTTGACACTTGAGTACCAAGAGACCCAGTACTTC. This translates into CASSLTLEYQETQYF.

This chain connects TRBV5-8 to TRBJ2-3, with 11 bases aligning to TRBD2. This CDR3 is 16 amino acids long. Germline assignment: CDR1 SGHTS and CDR2 YDEGEE. Trimming took 4 bases from V and 5 from J; bases not matched to a gene: 9. CDR3 sequence reads: CASSASLAGVRDTQYF. CDR3 DNA sequence: TGTGCCAGCAGCGCTTCACTAGCGGGAGTGCGAGATACGCAGTATTTT.

V is TRBV5-6 and J is TRBJ2-6; D gene uncertain. Trimming shortened V by 0 bases and J by 0 bases, and 7 bases separated the two germline ends. CDR3 length equals 16 residues. Per germline, CDR1 SGHDT and CDR2 YYEEEE. CDR3 nucleotide sequence: TGTGCCAGCAGCTTGGAGGTACACTCTGGGGCCAACGTCCTGACTTTC. Translation: CASSLEVHSGANVLTF.

The genes are TRBV2 and TRBJ2-1; D tentatively reads TRBD1 or TRBD2 (6 bases each). V lost 10 bases and J 9 bases, leaving 25 bases between the germline ends. The germline V gene has CDR1 SNHLY and CDR2 FYNNEI. This CDR3 contains 15 residues. In DNA form, the CDR3 reads TGTGCCATCCCTCCGGAGGGGGGCATAAATGGTGAGCAGTTCTTC. It encodes CAIPPEGGINGEQFF.

A word on this clone: This may arise from a read error, as a much more abundant clone is one base away. Within the sample, other DNA sequences also encode this same CDR3. The chain joins TRBV29-1 to TRBJ1-1; no clear D. This CDR3 has 13 residues. The ends were cut back, 4 bases at V and 0 bases at J, with 9 bases in the middle. Germline V gene sequence: CDR1 SQVTM, CDR2 ANQGSEA. The CDR3 DNA sequence: TGCAGCGTTGCGTTTGGTCTGAACACTGAAGCTTTCTTT. Its translation is CSVAFGLNTEAFF.

This sequence joins TRBV4-1 and TRBJ2-3; 11 positions match TRBD2. The V gene's germline CDR1 is MGHRA and CDR2 YSYEKL. The CDR3 is 16 residues long. After removal of 6 bases from V and 4 bases from J, the junction contained 9 bases not matched to a gene. CDR3 region: CASRRTSGSLADTQYF. The DNA of the CDR3 is TGCGCCAGCAGACGAACTAGCGGGAGTTTGGCAGATACGCAGTATTTT.

J is TRBJ2-2 and V is TRBV19; the match to TRBD2 covers 8 bases. Germline trimming cut 0 bases from V and 7 bases from J; bases unmatched to any gene: 7. The CDR3 is 16 amino acids. CDR1 is LNHDA, CDR2 SQIVND, per germline (reference sequence). In nucleotides, the CDR3 is TGTGCCAGTAGTATAGAAGGGTGGCTAGCGGGCGGGGAGCTGTTTTTT. Residues: CASSIEGWLAGGELFF.

The V and J genes are TRBV30 and TRBJ2-2; 7 bases are a match to TRBD2. The CDR3 covers 15 residues. CDR1 and CDR2 from the germline V gene are GTSNPN and SVGIG (reference sequence). The J segment lost 2 bases and the V segment lost 2 bases, leaving 5 bases of the junction unmatched. The CDR3, as DNA: TGTGCCTGGAGTCGGACTAGACTAAACACCGGGGAGCTGTTTTTT. Amino acids: CAWSRTRLNTGELFF.

Only one count was recorded for this clone. Being one base from a much bigger clone, this may be a read error. The chain recombines TRBV9 with TRBJ2-3, with TRBD2 as a possible D gene (6 bases). The V gene's germline CDR1 is SGDLS and CDR2 YYNGEE. The V and J ends lost 3 bases and 4 bases respectively, with 12 bases between them. The CDR3 has 14 residues. The CDR3 reads CASSGRAWADTQYF. The CDR3 DNA reads TGTGCCAGCAGCGGGAGGGCCTGGGCAGATACGCAGTATTTT.

V usage is TRBV18 and J usage is TRBJ2-5; D unresolved. The germline V gene has CDR1 KGHSH and CDR2 LQKENI. This CDR3 has 12 amino acids. V gave up 3 bases and J gave up 4 bases, with 6 bases separating them. This chain's CDR3 is CASSPFPETQYF. The CDR3 nucleotides read TGTGCCAGCTCACCCTTCCCAGAGACCCAGTACTTC.

The chain links TRBV28 to TRBJ2-3, with no clear D. Trimming took off 7 bases at V and 4 bases at J, with 15 bases between the two ends. The length of the CDR3 is 14 residues. Germline CDR1 is MDHEN and CDR2 is SYDVKM. DNA for the CDR3: TGTGCCAGCATGGACCCACCCCCCGCAGATACGCAGTATTTT. Translation: CASMDPPPADTQYF.

The chain joins TRBV18 to TRBJ1-1; the match to TRBD1 covers 7 bases. The CDR3 covers 14 residues. The V segment lost 3 bases and the J segment 1 base; nucleotides outside the gene matches: 2. Germline loops: CDR1 KGHSH, CDR2 LQKENI. The CDR3 protein is CASSPRQGNTEAFF. The CDR3 nucleotides are TGTGCCAGCTCACCTCGACAGGGGAACACTGAAGCTTTCTTT.

The chain carries TRBV28 and TRBJ2-7, with 7 bases matching TRBD2. V gave up 8 bases and J gave up 6 bases; unmatched junction bases: 7. CDR1 MDHEN and CDR2 SYDVKM come from the germline V gene. CDR3 length: 12 residues. The CDR3, as DNA: TGTGCCAGCGGGGAGGGTACGGGCGAGCAGTACTTC. It is translated as CASGEGTGEQYF.

The V call is TRBV27, the J call TRBJ2-1; 7 bases map to TRBD1. CDR3 length: 16 amino acids. Germline CDR1 MNHEY, CDR2 SMNVEV (reference sequence). With 4 bases clipped from V and 9 bases from J, the junction kept 15 bases outside the gene matches. CDR3 in DNA: TGTGCCAGCAGTTCCCGCCCGACAGGGATGTCTGCTGAGCAGTTCTTC. This translates into CASSSRPTGMSAEQFF.

This clone was seen only once. The chain recombines TRBV30 with TRBJ2-7; 15 bases map to TRBD2. V lost 0 bases to trimming and J lost 4 bases; unmatched junction nucleotides: 4. Germline-derived CDR1 and CDR2 are GTSNPN and SVGIG (reference sequence). CDR3 length: 16 residues. In DNA, the CDR3 is TGTGCCTGGAGTGTACTCGGACTAGCGGGAGGGTACGAGCAGTACTTC. Amino acid sequence: CAWSVLGLAGGYEQYF.

The chain links TRBV10-3 to TRBJ2-6; 7 bases agree with TRBD1. The CDR3 contains 15 residues. Unmatched junction bases numbered 8, after V lost 4 bases and J lost 8 bases. Germline loops: CDR1 ENHRY, CDR2 SYGVKD. CDR3 DNA sequence: TGTGCCATCAGTGTGAGGGGGCCCGGGACCAACGTCCTGACTTTC. Encoded protein: CAISVRGPGTNVLTF.

The V call is TRBV29-1, the J call TRBJ2-1; 8 nucleotides line up with TRBD2. The CDR3 spans 13 residues. With 4 bases clipped from V and 5 bases from J, the junction kept 4 bases outside the gene matches. CDR1 and CDR2 (germline): SQVTM, ANQGSEA. As DNA, the CDR3 is TGCAGCGTTGTTAGCGGGGAAAACAATGAGCAGTTCTTC. Protein: CSVVSGENNEQFF.

This sequence joins TRBV4-3 and TRBJ1-1; D is unclear. Germline V lookup: CDR1 LGHNA, CDR2 YSLEER. The ends were cut back, 1 base at V and 5 bases at J, with 8 bases in the middle. The CDR3 totals 13 residues. The CDR3 coding sequence is TGCGCCAGCAGCCAAGTCGTTCTTACTGAAGCTTTCTTT. Its protein is CASSQVVLTEAFF.